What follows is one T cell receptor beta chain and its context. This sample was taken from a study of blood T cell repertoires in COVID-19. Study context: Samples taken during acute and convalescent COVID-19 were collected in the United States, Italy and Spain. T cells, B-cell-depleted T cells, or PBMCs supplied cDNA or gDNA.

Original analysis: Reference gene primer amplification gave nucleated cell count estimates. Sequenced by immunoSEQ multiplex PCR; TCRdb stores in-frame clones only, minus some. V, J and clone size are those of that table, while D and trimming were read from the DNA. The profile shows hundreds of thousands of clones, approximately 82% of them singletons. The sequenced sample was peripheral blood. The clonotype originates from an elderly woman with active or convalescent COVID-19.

The CDR3 DNA reads TGTGCCAGCAGTTCGAGGGGAGGCACTGAAGCTTTCTTT. Translated, it gives CASSSRGGTEAFF. The chain couples TRBV6-4 to TRBJ1-1; tentatively, D is TRBD1 (5 bases). Germline lookup yields CDR1 MRHNA and CDR2 SNTAGT. V dropped 5 bases and J dropped 4 bases, with 11 bases sitting between them. CDR3 length equals 13 residues.